This is a list of T cell receptor beta chains from one sample in a study of lymphopenia after photon versus proton radiotherapy. Libraries were prepared by immunoSEQ multiplex PCR; TCRdb keeps only in-frame clonotypes and omits some of them. The data show 75,000 to 90,000 clones, with 80% to 90% seen just once and roughly 1.4% held by the top ten. The sequences come from peripheral blood, collected from a patient treated with proton-based radiotherapy. These receptor sequences come from a man aged 55-75 years with pancreatic cancer. CDR3s leave out the opening cysteine and the closing phenylalanine or tryptophan.

v_gene	CDR3aa
TRBV11-1	ASSASPGTGFF
TRBV5-5	ASSVGPILSGANVLT
TRBV29-1	SVVAGQTQY
TRBV7-9	ASSYTSGVVYEQY
TRBV9	ASSVVAGGPDTQY
TRBV7-2	ASSLADTQY
TRBV6-6	ASTQGAGVGQPQH
TRBV28	ASSSLGRAEAF
TRBV28	ASSILTRQGARPT
TRBV5-6	ASSLASLSGTDTQY
TRBV7-3	ASSPGAQETQY
TRBV10-3	AIKTGTTNYGYT
TRBV2	ASSLPLQSGRRTGELF
TRBV5-4	ASSLGWRNTEAF
TRBV5-1	ASSLTYSQGWNGNEQF
TRBV6-1	ASSEVEANEKLF
TRBV5-1	ASSPPGTWPCEQY
TRBV18	ASSPRGGPNTGELF
TRBV18	ASSPGGTGQDTQY
TRBV28	ASSYGGTGSGEQY
TRBV5-4	ASSSSGLTEAF
TRBV5-4	ASSLVGTGYNEQF
TRBV27	ASSSIGLAGITGELF
TRBV30	AWSVRSGRAGAYEQY
TRBV7-8	ASSLQRAKNIQY
TRBV14	ASSRLQQGPYGYT
TRBV7-9	ASSPPQGSGNTIY
TRBV11-2	ASSLPQTGYSGNTIY
TRBV10-2	ASSEGRGFSYNEQF
TRBV7-3	ASSLGAGELF
TRBV9	ASSVDLTGGTRETQY
TRBV29-1	SVTSMAGHTDTQY
TRBV11-3	ASSPSGAPGEQF
TRBV6-1	ASRGDRGTIYGYT
TRBV5-1	ASSRQTGGGETQY
TRBV28	ASSLLTGPLF